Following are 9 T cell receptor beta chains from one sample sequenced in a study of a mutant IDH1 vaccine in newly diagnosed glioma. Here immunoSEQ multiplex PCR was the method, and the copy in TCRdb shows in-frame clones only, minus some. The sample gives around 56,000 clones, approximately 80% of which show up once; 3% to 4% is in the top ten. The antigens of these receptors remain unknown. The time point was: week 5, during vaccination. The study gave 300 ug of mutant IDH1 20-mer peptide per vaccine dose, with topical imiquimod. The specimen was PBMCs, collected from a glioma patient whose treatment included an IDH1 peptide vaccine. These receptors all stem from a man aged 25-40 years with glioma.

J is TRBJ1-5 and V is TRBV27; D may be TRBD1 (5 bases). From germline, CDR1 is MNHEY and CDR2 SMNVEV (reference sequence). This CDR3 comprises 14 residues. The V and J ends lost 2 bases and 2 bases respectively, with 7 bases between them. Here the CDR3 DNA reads TGTGCCAGCAGTTTAGGCAGGGGCAATCAGCCCCAGCATTTT. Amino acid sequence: CASSLGRGNQPQHF.

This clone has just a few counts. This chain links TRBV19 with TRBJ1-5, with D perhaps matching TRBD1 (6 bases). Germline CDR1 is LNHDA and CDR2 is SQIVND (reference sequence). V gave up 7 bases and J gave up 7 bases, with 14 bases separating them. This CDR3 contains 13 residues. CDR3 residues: CASKAGEYQPQHF. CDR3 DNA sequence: TGTGCCAGTAAGGCAGGGGAGTACCAGCCCCAGCATTTT.

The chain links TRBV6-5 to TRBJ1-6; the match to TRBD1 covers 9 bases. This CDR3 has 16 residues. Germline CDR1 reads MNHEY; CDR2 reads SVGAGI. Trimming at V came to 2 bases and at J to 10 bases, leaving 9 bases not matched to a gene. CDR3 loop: CASSYARGQGVSPLHF. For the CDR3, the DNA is TGTGCCAGCAGTTACGCTCGGGGACAGGGTGTCTCACCCCTCCACTTT.

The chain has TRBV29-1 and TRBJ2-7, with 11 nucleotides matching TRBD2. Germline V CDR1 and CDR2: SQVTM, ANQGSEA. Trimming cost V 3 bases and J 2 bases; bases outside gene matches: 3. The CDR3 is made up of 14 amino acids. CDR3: CSVDTSGGPYEQYF. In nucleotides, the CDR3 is TGCAGCGTTGACACTAGCGGGGGACCCTACGAGCAGTACTTC.

The CDR3 DNA is TGTGCCACCAGCAGAGATTCTCGGGGGATGAACACTGAAGCTTTCTTT. Translation: CATSRDSRGMNTEAFF. The genes are TRBV15 and TRBJ1-1; weak D call: TRBD1 (5 bases). Trimming took off 0 bases at V and 0 bases at J, with 11 bases between the two ends. Germline V lookup: CDR1 LNHNV, CDR2 YYDKDF (reference sequence). This CDR3 contains 16 residues.

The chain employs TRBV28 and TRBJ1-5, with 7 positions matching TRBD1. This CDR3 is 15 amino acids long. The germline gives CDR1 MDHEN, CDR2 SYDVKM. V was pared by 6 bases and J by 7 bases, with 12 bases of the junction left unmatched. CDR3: CASSRGQAGGQPQHF. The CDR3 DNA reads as TGTGCCAGCAGCCGTGGACAGGCCGGGGGGCAGCCCCAGCATTTT.

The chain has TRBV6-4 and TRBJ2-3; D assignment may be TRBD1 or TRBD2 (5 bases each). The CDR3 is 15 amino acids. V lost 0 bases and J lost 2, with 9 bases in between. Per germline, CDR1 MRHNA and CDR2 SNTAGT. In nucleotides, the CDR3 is TGTGCCAGCAGTGACTCGAGAGGGGCCACAGATACGCAGTATTTT. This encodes CASSDSRGATDTQYF.

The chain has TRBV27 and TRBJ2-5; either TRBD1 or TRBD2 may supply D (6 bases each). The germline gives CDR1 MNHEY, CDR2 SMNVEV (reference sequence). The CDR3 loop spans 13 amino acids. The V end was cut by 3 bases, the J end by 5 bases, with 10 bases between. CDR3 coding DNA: TGTGCCAGCAGTTTGGGGGGCTGGGAGACCCAGTACTTC. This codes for CASSLGGWETQYF.

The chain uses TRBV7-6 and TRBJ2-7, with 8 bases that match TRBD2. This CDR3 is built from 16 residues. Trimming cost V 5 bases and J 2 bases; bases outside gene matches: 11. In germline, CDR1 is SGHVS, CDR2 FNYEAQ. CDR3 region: CASSPQLPGLAYEQYF. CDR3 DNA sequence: TGTGCCAGCAGCCCACAACTCCCGGGACTAGCCTACGAGCAGTACTTC.